This TCR beta chain was profiled in a study of cytomegalovirus exposure and HLA in healthy donors. Looked up from germline, CDR1 is LNHDA and CDR2 is SQIVND (reference sequence). Trimming took 4 bases from V and 3 from J; bases not matched to a gene: 10. The CDR3 covers 16 residues. This PCR relied on a set of 60 Vbeta primers and 13 Jbeta primers. This table comes from immunoSEQ multiplex PCR, and its TCRdb copy is limited to in-frame clones, with some not included. The table lists about 98,000 clones, about 81% of them singletons, with approximately 1.4% in the top ten. Material for sequencing was PBMCs. This chain joins TRBV19 and TRBJ2-7, with 9 bases aligning to TRBD1. This TCR came from a man aged 40-49 years in good health and CMV-seronegative. The CDR3, as DNA: TGTGCCAGTAGTAGTGGGACAGGGCAGAAGAGCTACGAGCAGTACTTC. This sequence encodes CASSSGTGQKSYEQYF.